This T cell receptor (beta chain) was found in a study of T cell responses to AZD1222 COVID-19 vaccine. The study's findings and limits: Spike-specific TCR repertoires showed rising breadth and depth after two AZD1222 doses.

The assay was immunoSEQ multiplex PCR, and TCRdb's table has in-frame clones only and misses some. The data contain roughly 190,000 clones, under 95% of them seen just once; the ten biggest clones take up 0.99%. A note on this clone: The antigen is unknown.

The germline V and J ends were trimmed by 6 bases and 2 bases, with 13 bases remaining between them. The CDR3 runs to 14 residues. Germline CDR1 and CDR2: MNHEY and SMNVEV (reference sequence). This clonotype was obtained from an adult in good health. The sample was peripheral blood, taken on day 0 of AZD1222 vaccination. V usage is TRBV27 and J usage is TRBJ2-5; D could derive from TRBD1 or TRBD2 (5 bases each). The CDR3 spells CASSPGRKQETQYF. Written as DNA, the CDR3 is TGTGCCAGCAGCCCGGGACGGAAACAAGAGACCCAGTACTTC.